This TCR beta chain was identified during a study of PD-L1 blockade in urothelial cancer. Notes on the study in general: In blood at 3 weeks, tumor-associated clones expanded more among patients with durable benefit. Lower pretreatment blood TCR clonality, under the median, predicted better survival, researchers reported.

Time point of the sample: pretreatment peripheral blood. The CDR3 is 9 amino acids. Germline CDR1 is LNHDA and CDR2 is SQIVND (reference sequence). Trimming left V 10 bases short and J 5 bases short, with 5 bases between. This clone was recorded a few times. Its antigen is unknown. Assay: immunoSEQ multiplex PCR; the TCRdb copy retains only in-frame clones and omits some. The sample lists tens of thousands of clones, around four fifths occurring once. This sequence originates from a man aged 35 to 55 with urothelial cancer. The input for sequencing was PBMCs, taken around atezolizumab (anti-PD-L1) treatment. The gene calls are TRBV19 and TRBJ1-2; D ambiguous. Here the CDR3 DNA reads TGTGCCAATCAGTATGGCTACACCTTC. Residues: CANQYGYTF.